The rows below give T cell receptor beta chains drawn from one sample of a study of control samples from healthy donors and cancer patients. The protocol was immunoSEQ multiplex PCR, while the TCRdb copy is restricted to in-frame clones and leaves out a portion. The sample holds 130,000 or so clones, around 87% seen once. Sequenced sample: blood. Source of these receptors: a man aged 40-49 years in good health. Each CDR3 is given with its conserved first and last residue. The D gene is left open where the match is weak. The size entry is marked missing in some rows and otherwise reads once, few, many or a size class.

V	size	J	D	CDR3	DNA
TRBV23-1	-	TRBJ2-7	-	CASSQSSGDEQYF	TGCGCCAGCAGTCAGTCCTCGGGTGACGAGCAGTACTTC
TRBV11-3	-	TRBJ2-3	-	CASSLVVLRSTDTQYF	TGTGCCAGCAGCTTAGTAGTCCTAAGGAGCACAGATACGCAGTATTTT
TRBV5-1	-	TRBJ2-1	TRBD1	CASSSGQGGLDEQFF	TGCGCCAGCAGCTCCGGACAGGGGGGCTTAGATGAGCAGTTCTTC
TRBV7-2	-	TRBJ2-1	TRBD2	CASSLAQTSGGNEQFF	TGTGCCAGCAGCTTAGCGCAAACTAGCGGGGGTAATGAGCAGTTCTTC
TRBV4-2	-	TRBJ1-2	-	CASSQSGYTF	TGTGCCAGCAGCCAGTCGGGCTACACCTTC
TRBV5-6	-	TRBJ2-5	-	CASSRETRGWSETQYF	TGTGCCAGCAGCCGGGAGACCCGGGGATGGTCGGAGACCCAGTACTTC
TRBV21-1	few	TRBJ1-2	-	CASSSTGTGNGYTF	TGTGCCAGCAGCTCCACCGGGACAGGGAATGGCTACACCTTC
TRBV9	-	TRBJ2-2	TRBD2	CASSVVGGLVGNTGELFF	TGTGCCAGCAGCGTAGTGGGGGGACTAGTTGGGAACACCGGGGAGCTGTTTTTT
TRBV7-2	-	TRBJ1-2	-	CASSSYGDPNYGYTF	TGTGCCAGCAGCTCATACGGGGACCCAAACTATGGCTACACCTTC
TRBV7-6	once	TRBJ2-3	-	CASSLGPGLTTDTQYF	TGTGCCAGCAGCTTGGGACCGGGACTCACGACAGATACGCAGTATTTT
TRBV3-1/TRBV3-2	-	TRBJ2-1	-	CASSQGTFNSYNEQFF	TGTGCCAGCAGCCAAGGTACGTTCAACTCCTACAATGAGCAGTTCTTC
TRBV5-6	once	TRBJ1-6	TRBD1	CASSFRTGLISPLHF	TGTGCCAGCAGCTTCCGGACAGGGTTGATTTCACCCCTCCACTTT
TRBV10-1	-	TRBJ1-1	TRBD1	CASSPGGLTEAFF	TGCGCCAGCAGTCCAGGGGGTCTGACTGAAGCTTTCTTT
TRBV29-1	-	TRBJ2-2	-	CSVGRTTGELFF	TGCAGCGTTGGCAGAACCACCGGGGAGCTGTTTTTT
TRBV6-5	-	TRBJ2-5	-	CASSYAAGQTQYF	TGTGCCAGCAGTTACGCGGCGGGGCAGACCCAGTACTTC
TRBV5-4	-	TRBJ2-4	-	CASSYEGISNIQYF	TGTGCCAGCAGCTATGAGGGGATTTCGAACATTCAGTACTTC
TRBV5-1	-	TRBJ2-1	TRBD2	CASSRLVAGRGNNEQFF	TGCGCCAGCAGTCGGTTGGTAGCGGGTCGTGGGAACAATGAGCAGTTCTTC
TRBV7-2	-	TRBJ1-6	-	CASSRGGNYNSPLHF	TGTGCCAGCAGCCGGGGCGGCAACTATAATTCACCCCTCCACTTT
TRBV20-1	medium-sized	TRBJ1-2	-	CSAKFQHGYTF	TGCAGTGCTAAGTTTCAGCATGGCTACACCTTC
TRBV10-3	-	TRBJ1-1	-	CAISEWGKVGTEAFF	TGTGCCATCAGTGAGTGGGGGAAGGTGGGCACTGAAGCTTTCTTT
TRBV29-1	once	TRBJ1-1	TRBD1	CSVKGQVDTEAFF	TGCAGCGTCAAGGGACAGGTCGACACTGAAGCTTTCTTT
TRBV5-1	-	TRBJ1-4	-	CASSVAGDFNEKLFF	TGCGCCAGCAGCGTGGCGGGGGACTTTAATGAAAAACTGTTTTTT
TRBV4-1	-	TRBJ1-5	-	CASSQGIGDGQPQHF	TGCGCCAGCAGCCAAGGTATAGGGGACGGTCAGCCCCAGCATTTT
TRBV6-5	-	TRBJ1-5	TRBD1	CASRARGQGPQHF	TGTGCCAGCAGAGCCAGGGGGCAGGGGCCCCAGCATTTT
TRBV2	-	TRBJ1-1	-	CASSEPGPEAFF	TGTGCCAGCAGCGAACCCGGACCGGAAGCTTTCTTT
TRBV6-5	-	TRBJ1-2	TRBD1	CATGSGGANYGYTF	TGTGCCACCGGTTCAGGGGGCGCGAACTATGGCTACACCTTC
TRBV11-2	-	TRBJ2-5	-	CASSLSGVQETQYF	TGTGCCAGCAGCTTATCGGGCGTTCAAGAGACCCAGTACTTC
TRBV19	-	TRBJ1-2	-	CASKSITNYGYTF	TGTGCCAGTAAATCCATAACTAACTATGGCTACACCTTC
TRBV7-2	-	TRBJ1-5	TRBD1	CASSVQGAQPQHF	TGTGCCAGCAGCGTACAGGGGGCGCAGCCCCAGCATTTT
TRBV6-6	-	TRBJ2-7	TRBD2	CASSRLAGRASYGEQYF	TGTGCCAGCAGCCGACTAGCGGGGAGGGCGTCCTATGGCGAGCAGTACTTC
TRBV24-1	once	TRBJ2-7	-	CATSDNNVYEQYF	TGTGCCACCAGTGACAACAACGTCTACGAGCAGTACTTC
TRBV19	-	TRBJ1-2	TRBD1	CASRYRDSTYGYTF	TGTGCCAGTCGTTACCGGGACAGCACTTATGGCTACACCTTC
TRBV11-3	-	TRBJ2-3	-	CASSSGRKRTDTQYF	TGTGCCAGCAGCTCAGGCAGGAAACGCACAGATACGCAGTATTTT
TRBV5-6	-	TRBJ1-2	-	CASTKTGFSTF	TGTGCCAGCACTAAAACAGGTTTTAGTACCTTC
TRBV2	-	TRBJ1-1	TRBD1	CASRRTGGDTEAFF	TGTGCCAGCAGGAGGACAGGGGGGGACACTGAAGCTTTCTTT
TRBV19	-	TRBJ2-1	TRBD1	CASSPGQGAYNEQFF	TGTGCCAGTAGTCCGGGACAGGGCGCCTACAATGAGCAGTTCTTC
TRBV7-2	-	TRBJ1-5	-	CASSLNPNQPQHF	TGTGCCAGCAGCCTCAACCCCAATCAGCCCCAGCATTTT
TRBV20-1	-	TRBJ2-7	-	CSAAGNEQYF	TGCAGTGCGGCAGGGAACGAGCAGTACTTC
TRBV18	few	TRBJ1-4	-	CASSPRGGRQATNEKLFF	TGTGCCAGCTCACCACGTGGGGGTCGACAAGCAACTAATGAAAAACTGTTTTTT
TRBV7-6	-	TRBJ2-3	-	CASSLGLSSTDTQYF	TGTGCCAGCAGCTTGGGACTGTCTAGCACAGATACGCAGTATTTT
TRBV10-3	once	TRBJ1-1	-	CAISEGGNTEAFF	TGTGCCATCAGTGAGGGGGGGAACACTGAAGCTTTCTTT
TRBV25-1	-	TRBJ2-7	TRBD1	CASSEEGWTGDIHEQYF	TGTGCCAGCAGTGAAGAGGGGTGGACAGGGGACATCCACGAGCAGTACTTC
TRBV29-1	-	TRBJ2-7	TRBD1	CSGRDRGEQYF	TGCAGCGGTCGGGACAGGGGCGAGCAGTACTTC
TRBV5-4	few	TRBJ1-6	-	CASQEDYNSPLHF	TGTGCCAGTCAGGAGGACTATAATTCACCCCTCCACTTT
TRBV20-1	few	TRBJ1-2	TRBD1	CSAKQGGGYTF	TGCAGTGCCAAGCAGGGGGGTGGCTACACCTTC
TRBV9	few	TRBJ2-2	-	CASSPMGARTGELFF	TGTGCCAGCAGCCCTATGGGGGCTCGAACCGGGGAGCTGTTTTTT
TRBV12-5	-	TRBJ1-2	TRBD1	CASGLGTGDGGYTF	TGTGCTAGTGGTTTGGGGACAGGGGATGGTGGCTACACCTTC
TRBV7-2	few	TRBJ2-7	TRBD2	CASSLGGTSGGAEQYF	TGTGCCAGCAGCTTAGGAGGGACTAGCGGGGGGGCTGAGCAGTACTTC
TRBV2	-	TRBJ2-7	TRBD1	CASSGGQGPYEQYF	TGTGCCAGCAGCGGGGGACAGGGCCCCTACGAGCAGTACTTC
TRBV6-1	once	TRBJ2-1	TRBD1	CASSEAQRTGYYNEQFF	TGTGCCAGCAGTGAAGCTCAGAGGACAGGATACTACAATGAGCAGTTCTTC
TRBV11-3	-	TRBJ2-5	TRBD2	CASSLDPRAGGPRETQYF	TGTGCCAGCAGCTTAGATCCCCGAGCGGGGGGGCCCCGGGAGACCCAGTACTTC
TRBV7-9	once	TRBJ2-7	-	CASSSITYTDYEQYF	TGTGCCAGCAGCTCGATTACTTACACCGACTACGAGCAGTACTTC